This TCR beta chain stems from a study of regulatory dendritic cells for organ transplantation. This clone is a singleton in its sample. This table comes from immunoSEQ multiplex PCR, and its TCRdb copy is limited to in-frame clones, with some not included. The table has 25,000 to 30,000 clones, around 79% seen once; the top ten hold 2% to 2.5%. The CDR3 is made up of 16 amino acids. Trimming removed 4 bases from V and 0 bases from J, with 14 bases in between. The V gene's germline CDR1 is LGHNA and CDR2 YNFKEQ. The receptor comes from a human donor in good health. Source material: memory CD4+ T cells from blood. This sample's subset: CD45RO+ memory T cells. The V and J genes are TRBV4-2 and TRBJ2-3; D unresolved. DNA of the CDR3: TGTGCCAGCAGCCTGGAAGGTTTACGGAGCACAGATACGCAGTATTTT. Translation gives CASSLEGLRSTDTQYF.